A single sample gave rise to the 31 T cell receptor beta chains below, sequenced in a study of identical twins (TCRdb year 2016). The method behind the library was 5' RACE. The instrument was an Illumina HiSeq 2000. The public reads were quality trimmed at Q25 with fastp and then assembled into clones with MiXCR by TCRdb, keeping productive beta chains. Every distinct CDR3 protein forms one entry, paired with its most common genes and DNA. The sample includes fewer than 900,000 distinct CDR3 sequences, with 21% observed a single time. Of the sample, roughly 4% falls within the top ten clones. The same sample was also studied in work on T cells expressing NK-cell markers.

The sample consisted of PBMCs. The receptors originated from a woman under 30 in good health.

Only a few counts were recorded for this clonotype. The J gene is TRBJ2-7, the V gene TRBV10-2, with D perhaps matching TRBD1 (6 bases). Trimming shortened V by 8 bases and J by 3 bases, and 14 bases separated the two germline ends. CDR1 and CDR2 from the germline V gene are WSHSY and SAAADI. The CDR3 is 13 amino acids. The CDR3: CASQPQGYYEQYF. The CDR3 nucleotides read TGCGCCAGCCAACCACAGGGTTACTACGAGCAGTACTTC.

This clonotype has only a few counts. The rearrangement uses TRBV6-1 and TRBJ1-6; D gene uncertain. CDR1 and CDR2 (germline): MNHNS, SASEGT. The CDR3 is 16 residues long. V was pared by 6 bases and J by 0 bases, with 12 bases between. CDR3: CASRTEVSSYNSPLHF. CDR3 DNA sequence: TGTGCCAGCAGAACGGAGGTCAGCTCCTATAATTCACCCCTCCACTTT.

The chain uses TRBV20-1 and TRBJ2-7; either TRBD1 or TRBD2 may supply D (5 bases each). CDR1 and CDR2 (germline): DFQATT, SNEGSKA (reference sequence). Deletions cut 4 bases from V and 2 bases from J, with 15 bases between. There are 14 residues in the CDR3. CDR3 DNA sequence: TGCAGTGCTACGGGACCAGCGGATGCCTACGAGCAGTACTTC. Residues: CSATGPADAYEQYF.

The chain links TRBV12-3 or TRBV12-4 to TRBJ2-2; D ambiguous. The ends were cut back, 3 bases at V and 9 bases at J, with 11 bases in the middle. The CDR3 runs 13 residues. Here the CDR3 reads CASSLDPDRELFF. The CDR3 DNA reads TGTGCCAGCAGTTTGGACCCGGACCGGGAGCTGTTTTTT.

There are many counts of this clonotype. The chain links TRBV3-1 to TRBJ2-5; TRBD1 matches 8 bases. V lost 5 bases, J lost 4 bases, and 9 bases stayed unmatched. The V gene's germline CDR1 is LGHDT and CDR2 YNNKEL (reference sequence). CDR3 length: 15 amino acids. CDR3: CASSFGTGVRETQYF. CDR3 sequence (DNA): TGTGCCAGCAGCTTCGGGACAGGTGTTCGAGAGACCCAGTACTTC.

This clonotype was detected a few times. At one of its ends the junction is not consistent with the germline gene, which may arise from a read error. The gene calls are TRBV10-1 and TRBJ2-1, with no clear D. This CDR3 has 13 amino acids. Germline values: CDR1 WNHNN, CDR2 SYGVQD (reference sequence). The CDR3 protein is CASSENGYNEQFF. The CDR3 DNA is TGCGCCAGCAGTGAAAACGGATACAATGAGCAGTTCTTT.

The rearrangement uses TRBV15 and TRBJ2-1; TRBD2 is a possible D gene (5 bases). CDR1 and CDR2 from the germline V gene are LNHNV and YYDKDF (reference sequence). The CDR3 runs to 14 residues. Trimming stripped 5 bases from V and 8 bases from J, with 16 bases between. CDR3 nucleotides: TGTGCCACCAGCGGCCTACTAGGGCGGGATGAGCAGTTCTTC. This translates into CATSGLLGRDEQFF. Complete variable domain (other parts from reference TRBV15 and TRBJ2-1): DAMVIQNPRYQVTQFGKPVTLSCSQTLNHNVMYWYQQKSSQAPKLLFHYYDKDFNNEADTPDNFQSRRPNTSFCFLDIRSPGLGDTAMYLCATSGLLGRDEQFFGPGTRLTVL.

This clonotype showed up just a few times. The chain links TRBV12-3 or TRBV12-4 to TRBJ2-7; 13 bases are shared with TRBD2. CDR3 size: 15 residues. Unmatched junction bases numbered 2, after V lost 4 bases and J lost 2 bases. The CDR3 DNA is TGTGCCAGCAGTTCCGGGACTAGCGGGGCCTACGAGCAGTACTTC. It encodes CASSSGTSGAYEQYF.

This clonotype was seen a few times. The chain combines TRBV20-1 with TRBJ1-5; D gene unclear. The CDR3 consists of 14 residues. Trimming removed 0 bases at V and 4 bases at J, with 10 bases between. The germline CDR1 and CDR2 sequences are DFQATT and SNEGSKA (reference sequence). The CDR3 sequence: CSARDHVANQPQHF. In DNA, the CDR3 is TGCAGTGCTAGAGATCATGTGGCAAATCAGCCCCAGCATTTT.

The chain has TRBV13 and TRBJ2-7; a weak D match, TRBD1 (5 bases). Trimming took off 5 bases at V and 4 bases at J, with 15 bases between the two ends. Germline V gene data show CDR1 as PRHDT and CDR2 as FYEKMQ (reference sequence). This CDR3 spans 14 amino acids. CDR3 amino acids: CASSPLGVGYEQYF. CDR3 DNA sequence: TGTGCCAGCAGCCCCTTAGGGGTTGGTTACGAGCAGTACTTC.

This clonotype was seen at least ten times. This rearrangement joins TRBV7-9 to TRBJ2-3; D not certain. The CDR3 length is 13 residues. Germline V lookup: CDR1 SEHNR, CDR2 FQNEAQ (reference sequence). The V gene lost 6 bases and the J gene lost 1 base, with 8 bases spanning the gap. The CDR3 DNA reads TGTGCCAGCAGTTTAACCGGCACAGATACGCAGTATTTT. It yields the protein CASSLTGTDTQYF.

V is TRBV6-1 and J is TRBJ2-6; TRBD1 agrees at 11 bases. The junction had 6 bases not matched to a gene; V was cut back by 11 bases and J by 0 bases. CDR3 length: 16 amino acids. Germline V CDR1 and CDR2: MNHNS, SASEGT. CDR3 in amino acids: CAAGTGGYSGANVLTF. In nucleotides, the CDR3 is TGTGCCGCCGGGACAGGGGGTTACTCTGGGGCCAACGTCCTGACTTTC.

V is TRBV4-2 and J is TRBJ2-4, with TRBD2 as a possible D gene (5 bases). Germline V CDR1 and CDR2: LGHNA, YNFKEQ. V was cut by 1 base and J by 10 bases, with 11 bases left in between. This CDR3 spans 13 amino acids. The CDR3 spells CASSQGGLGIQYF. CDR3 nucleotide sequence: TGTGCCAGCAGCCAAGGCGGGCTGGGGATTCAGTACTTC.

This clonotype has a handful of counts. V is TRBV30 and J is TRBJ2-7, with D uncertain. The CDR3 has 13 residues. The germline CDR1 and CDR2 sequences are GTSNPN and SVGIG (reference sequence). Trimming removed 1 base at V and 5 bases at J, with 12 bases between. The CDR3 protein is CAWSEFRGNEQYF. DNA of the CDR3: TGTGCCTGGAGTGAATTCCGTGGCAACGAGCAGTACTTC. The whole variable domain, filled in from reference TRBV30 and TRBJ2-7, reads SQTIHQWPATLVQPVGSPLSLECTVEGTSNPNLYWYRQAAGRGLQLLFYSVGIGQISSEVPQNLSASRPQDRQFILSSKKLLLSDSGFYLCAWSEFRGNEQYFGPGTRLTVT.

The chain has TRBV5-1 and TRBJ1-2; D is perhaps TRBD1 (5 bases). From germline, CDR1 is SGHRS and CDR2 YFSETQ. Trimming stripped 0 bases from V and 6 bases from J, with 9 bases between. The CDR3 spans 13 residues. The CDR3 spells CASSLVSGDGYTF. CDR3 bases: TGCGCCAGCAGCTTGGTTTCGGGGGATGGCTACACCTTC. Full variable domain (outside the CDR3, taken from reference TRBV5-1 and TRBJ1-2): KAGVTQTPRYLIKTRGQQVTLSCSPISGHRSVSWYQQTPGQGLQFLFEYFSETQRNKGNFPGRFSGRQFSNSRSEMNVSTLELGDSALYLCASSLVSGDGYTFGSGTRLTVV.

This chain connects TRBV11-3 to TRBJ2-7; 9 bases match TRBD1. The J segment lost 1 base and the V segment lost 1 base, leaving 5 bases of the junction unmatched. This CDR3 spans 16 amino acids. Per the germline V gene, CDR1 is SGHNT and CDR2 is YENEEA. The CDR3 region is CASSLGTGDASYEQYF. The CDR3 nucleotides are TGTGCCAGCAGCTTAGGGACAGGGGATGCTTCCTACGAGCAGTACTTC.

The chain has TRBV29-1 and TRBJ1-1; D ambiguous. V was trimmed by 7 bases and J by 1 base, leaving 7 bases between them. Per germline, CDR1 SQVTM and CDR2 ANQGSEA. The CDR3 is made up of 11 amino acids. The CDR3 DNA reads as TGCAGCGCCGAGGCGAACACTGAAGCTTTCTTT. Translation gives CSAEANTEAFF.

The rearrangement joins TRBV7-8 to TRBJ1-2; D is possibly TRBD1 (5 bases). The V gene's germline CDR1 is SGHVS and CDR2 FQNEAQ. V was pared by 0 bases and J by 1 base, with 15 bases between. The CDR3 extends over 17 amino acids. This CDR3 reads CASSLAWGIKNNYGYTF. The CDR3 bases are TGTGCCAGCAGCTTAGCGTGGGGGATAAAAAATAACTATGGCTACACCTTC. Full variable domain (outside the CDR3, taken from reference TRBV7-8 and TRBJ1-2): GAGVSQSPRYKVAKRGQDVALRCDPISGHVSLFWYQQALGQGPEFLTYFQNEAQLDKSGLPSDRFFAERPEGSVSTLKIQRTQQEDSAVYLCASSLAWGIKNNYGYTFGSGTRLTVV.

The chain carries TRBV20-1 and TRBJ1-1, with 9 bases aligning to TRBD1. Germline V gene lookup returns CDR1 DFQATT and CDR2 SNEGSKA (reference sequence). The trim removed 0 bases at V and 3 bases at J, leaving 5 bases unmatched. The CDR3 extends over 15 amino acids. CDR3 amino acids: CSARDRRTGDTEAFF. CDR3 in DNA: TGCAGTGCTAGAGATCGAAGGACAGGGGACACTGAAGCTTTCTTT.

In this sample, this clonotype turned up a few times. The rearrangement joins TRBV6-1 to TRBJ1-1; tentative D call: TRBD1 (5 bases). Germline CDR1 is MNHNS and CDR2 is SASEGT. Trimming shortened V by 6 bases and J by 3 bases, and 14 bases separated the two germline ends. CDR3 length: 14 amino acids. The CDR3 sequence is CASSQGIRYTEAFF. DNA of the CDR3: TGTGCCAGCAGCCAGGGTATTAGGTACACTGAAGCTTTCTTT.

The sample holds a few counts of this clonotype. DNA of the CDR3: TGCGCCAGCAGCCTCACCGGCGCCCGGTTGGAGCAGTTCTTC. Its protein is CASSLTGARLEQFF. The chain recombines TRBV5-1 with TRBJ2-1; D remains unclear. The length of the CDR3 is 14 residues. Germline V gene lookup returns CDR1 SGHRS and CDR2 YFSETQ. Trimming shortened V by 4 bases and J by 10 bases, and 18 bases separated the two germline ends.

This clonotype was detected only once. This rearrangement joins TRBV20-1 to TRBJ2-1; 8 nucleotides agree with TRBD2. V trimming: 5 bases; J trimming: 1 base; junction bases outside the gene matches: 19. Germline loops: CDR1 DFQATT, CDR2 SNEGSKA (reference sequence). This CDR3 has 19 residues. The CDR3 sequence: CSARGWRGAALESYNEQFF. The CDR3 DNA is TGCAGTGCTCGTGGGTGGCGGGGGGCAGCTCTTGAATCCTACAATGAGCAGTTCTTC.

This clonotype was picked up a small number of times. The chain joins TRBV20-1 to TRBJ2-3; 14 positions match TRBD2. The CDR3 length is 15 residues. The V gene end was trimmed by 5 bases and the J gene end by 4 bases; junction bases not matched to a gene: 5. Germline V gene sequence: CDR1 DFQATT, CDR2 SNEGSKA (reference sequence). CDR3 sequence: CSASGLAGGADTQYF. The CDR3 DNA reads as TGCAGTGCTTCCGGACTAGCGGGGGGTGCAGATACGCAGTATTTT.

This clonotype came up a few times. V and J are TRBV9 and TRBJ1-1; 7 bases match TRBD1. The junction had 5 bases not matched to a gene; V was cut back by 6 bases and J by 6 bases. The CDR3 is 12 amino acids. Germline V gene data show CDR1 as SGDLS and CDR2 as YYNGEE. For the CDR3, the DNA is TGTGCCAGCAATAAAGGGGGCCCTGAAGCTTTCTTT. Protein product: CASNKGGPEAFF.

The V and J genes are TRBV27 and TRBJ2-7; TRBD1 agrees at 10 bases. This CDR3 comprises 16 residues. Germline CDR1 and CDR2: MNHEY and SMNVEV (reference sequence). Trimming took 5 bases from V and 6 from J; bases not matched to a gene: 13. This CDR3 reads CASSKPGQGFHGEQYF. DNA for the CDR3: TGTGCCAGCAGTAAACCGGGACAGGGGTTCCATGGCGAGCAGTACTTC.

The rearrangement joins TRBV10-3 to TRBJ2-2; 7 bases map to TRBD1. Germline V gene lookup returns CDR1 ENHRY and CDR2 SYGVKD. V dropped 5 bases and J dropped 6; count of bases not matched to a gene: 3. This CDR3 is 13 amino acids long. CDR3 nucleotides: TGTGCCATCAGTCCCACAGGGGCCGGGGAGCTGTTTTTT. Its translation: CAISPTGAGELFF.

Many counts were recorded for this clonotype. This CDR3 reads CASSESTSTGAYNEQFF. The CDR3 nucleotides are TGCGCCAGCAGTGAGTCTACTAGCACGGGCGCCTACAATGAGCAGTTCTTC. The chain is built from TRBV10-1 and TRBJ2-1, with D possibly TRBD2 on 6 matching bases. The CDR3 extends over 17 amino acids. Trimming left V 0 bases short and J 2 bases short, with 14 bases between. CDR1 and CDR2 from the germline V gene are WNHNN and SYGVQD (reference sequence).

The chain links TRBV12-3 or TRBV12-4 to TRBJ1-6; the D gene is possibly TRBD1 (5 bases). Deletions cut 10 bases from V and 8 bases from J, with 21 bases between. This CDR3 has 15 residues. CDR3 residues: CATPPGTYSDSPLHF. The CDR3 DNA is TGTGCCACCCCCCCCGGGACCTATAGTGATTCACCCCTCCACTTT.

The chain links TRBV6-5 to TRBJ2-7, with D unclear. The CDR3 consists of 14 residues. CDR1 MNHEY and CDR2 SVGAGI come from the germline V gene. Trimming removed 0 bases from V and 2 bases from J, with 8 bases in between. CDR3 in amino acids: CASSYSERPYEQYF. The DNA for the CDR3 is TGTGCCAGCAGTTACTCGGAGAGGCCCTACGAGCAGTACTTC.

This rearrangement joins TRBV24-1 to TRBJ2-1, with D possibly being TRBD2 (5 bases). CDR1 and CDR2 from the germline V gene are KGHDR and SFDVKD. The CDR3 contains 14 residues. Trimming took off 3 bases at V and 8 bases at J, with 13 bases between the two ends. The CDR3 loop reads CATSDETTGDEQFF. The CDR3 coding sequence is TGTGCCACCAGTGATGAGACTACCGGTGATGAGCAGTTCTTC.

This clonotype was observed a few times. The chain combines TRBV27 with TRBJ2-6, with 10 bases aligning to TRBD2. The CDR3 spans 16 residues. The germline V gene has CDR1 MNHEY and CDR2 SMNVEV (reference sequence). After removal of 8 bases from V and 2 bases from J, the junction contained 6 bases not matched to a gene. The CDR3 DNA follows: TGTGCCAGCGGTCTAGCGGGAGTAGCTGGGGCCAACGTCCTGACTTTC. Protein product: CASGLAGVAGANVLTF.